This T cell receptor beta chain is drawn from a study of cytomegalovirus exposure and HLA in healthy donors. Across the whole study: Within an early data release were 65 million to 90 million unique TCRs drawn from HLA-typed donors. Regarding the study as a whole: Published work reported that the classifier diagnosed cytomegalovirus status with high specificity and sensitivity. When the data were analyzed later, several of the most significant clusters appeared to be linked to common viral pathogens.

Germline values: CDR1 MGHRA, CDR2 YSYEKL. This CDR3 has 16 amino acids. With V trimmed by 4 bases and J by 4 bases, 7 bases remained unmatched. Primers: 60 Vbeta forward and 13 Jbeta reverse. Repertoires were generated with immunoSEQ multiplex PCR, while TCRdb's copy carries only in-frame clones and drops some. The repertoire consists of about 270,000 clones, with under 80% occurring once and the leading ten covering approximately 2.5%. Comment on this clone: Antigen: not known.

The gene calls are TRBV4-1 and TRBJ2-3; 11 bases map to TRBD2. The material sequenced was PBMCs. The origin of this receptor is a female donor in good health and CMV-seronegative. CDR3 residues: CASSPPLAGGSDTQYF. The CDR3 nucleotides are TGCGCCAGCAGCCCACCGCTAGCGGGAGGATCAGATACGCAGTATTTT.